These T cell receptor beta chains were read from a single sample in a study of cytomegalovirus exposure and HLA in healthy donors. Libraries were prepared by immunoSEQ multiplex PCR; TCRdb keeps only in-frame clonotypes and omits some of them. The sample holds 160,000 or so clones, over 80% seen once. What was sequenced was PBMCs. These receptors all stem from a man between 25 and 39 years old in good health and CMV-seropositive. Both conserved end residues are part of each CDR3. D genes are given only for firm matches. Where a row states a size, it is once, few, many or the class of an expanded clone; other rows omit it.

v_call: TRBV5-6
clone_size: NA
d_call: TRBD1
j_call: TRBJ2-3
cdr3_nt: TGTGCCAGCAGCCTAGACAGGGGACTCACAGATACGCAGTATTTT
cdr3_aa: CASSLDRGLTDTQYF

v_call: TRBV18
clone_size: NA
d_call: NA
j_call: TRBJ1-3
cdr3_nt: TGTGCCAGCTCACCCGGGACATCTGGAAACACCATATATTTT
cdr3_aa: CASSPGTSGNTIYF

v_call: TRBV6-1
clone_size: NA
d_call: NA
j_call: TRBJ2-2
cdr3_nt: TGTGCCAGCAGGCCGCAGAGGGGGACCGGGGAGCTGTTTTTT
cdr3_aa: CASRPQRGTGELFF

v_call: TRBV7-2
clone_size: NA
d_call: TRBD1
j_call: TRBJ2-7
cdr3_nt: TGTGCCAGCAGCTTAAAGGACAGGGGGCTGTACGAGCAGTACTTC
cdr3_aa: CASSLKDRGLYEQYF

v_call: TRBV6-1
clone_size: NA
d_call: TRBD1
j_call: TRBJ2-7
cdr3_nt: TGTGCCAGCAGTGAGGTCCGGGACAGGTTCTACGAGCAGTACTTC
cdr3_aa: CASSEVRDRFYEQYF

v_call: TRBV19
clone_size: NA
d_call: TRBD2
j_call: TRBJ2-1
cdr3_nt: TGTGCCAGTAGTATAGATACTAGCGGCGAGCAGTTCTTC
cdr3_aa: CASSIDTSGEQFF

v_call: TRBV11-3
clone_size: NA
d_call: TRBD2
j_call: TRBJ2-1
cdr3_nt: TGTGCCAGCAGCTTAGCGGGGGGGAGTAATGAGCAGTTCTTC
cdr3_aa: CASSLAGGSNEQFF

v_call: TRBV6-5
clone_size: NA
d_call: TRBD1
j_call: TRBJ1-2
cdr3_nt: TGTGCCAGCAGGAGGACAGGGCTCTACTATGGCTACACCTTC
cdr3_aa: CASRRTGLYYGYTF

v_call: TRBV4-3
clone_size: NA
d_call: NA
j_call: TRBJ1-2
cdr3_nt: TGCGCCAGCAGCCAAGATCAGCGAGACTTAAACTATGGCTACACCTTC
cdr3_aa: CASSQDQRDLNYGYTF

v_call: TRBV7-8
clone_size: NA
d_call: NA
j_call: TRBJ2-7
cdr3_nt: TGTGCCAGCAGCTTACTGCCAGAATCCTACGAGCAGTACTTC
cdr3_aa: CASSLLPESYEQYF

v_call: TRBV6-4
clone_size: NA
d_call: NA
j_call: TRBJ2-3
cdr3_nt: TGTGCCAGCAGCCCTGGGCCTGAAGCCACAGATACGCAGTATTTT
cdr3_aa: CASSPGPEATDTQYF

v_call: TRBV28
clone_size: once
d_call: TRBD1
j_call: TRBJ1-5
cdr3_nt: TGTGCCAGCAGGTACCCTGGGACAGCTAGCAATCAGCCCCAGCATTTT
cdr3_aa: CASRYPGTASNQPQHF

v_call: TRBV6-6
clone_size: NA
d_call: NA
j_call: TRBJ1-6
cdr3_nt: TGTGCCAGCACTCCCCCAGGGGATAATTCACCCCTCCACTTT
cdr3_aa: CASTPPGDNSPLHF

v_call: TRBV10-1
clone_size: NA
d_call: NA
j_call: TRBJ2-6
cdr3_nt: TGCGCCAGCAGTGCTAGGGGGACTGGGGCCAACGTCCTGACTTTC
cdr3_aa: CASSARGTGANVLTF

v_call: TRBV5-1
clone_size: NA
d_call: NA
j_call: TRBJ2-2
cdr3_nt: TGCGCCAGCAGCTTGGGCAGGGCAGCGAACACCGGGGAGCTGTTTTTT
cdr3_aa: CASSLGRAANTGELFF

v_call: TRBV5-1
clone_size: NA
d_call: NA
j_call: TRBJ2-5
cdr3_nt: TGCGCCAGCAGCGGCAGAAGCGTCGGCGAGACCCAGTACTTC
cdr3_aa: CASSGRSVGETQYF

v_call: TRBV2
clone_size: once
d_call: TRBD1
j_call: TRBJ1-1
cdr3_nt: TGTGCCAGCAGTCCTGGGACAGGGAAGATTATGGGGACTGAAGCTTTCTTT
cdr3_aa: CASSPGTGKIMGTEAFF

v_call: TRBV2
clone_size: NA
d_call: TRBD2
j_call: TRBJ2-3
cdr3_nt: TGTGCCAGCAGTGAATACGGGACTAGCGGGGGGGCGATGACAGATACGCAGTATTTT
cdr3_aa: CASSEYGTSGGAMTDTQYF

v_call: TRBV9
clone_size: NA
d_call: NA
j_call: TRBJ1-6
cdr3_nt: TGTGCCAGCAGCGACCTTGGACAGCCCTATAATTCACCCCTCCACTTT
cdr3_aa: CASSDLGQPYNSPLHF

v_call: TRBV6-5
clone_size: NA
d_call: NA
j_call: TRBJ2-5
cdr3_nt: TGTGCCAGCAGTCCGGGGGTTGAGGAGACCCAGTACTTC
cdr3_aa: CASSPGVEETQYF

v_call: TRBV29-1
clone_size: NA
d_call: NA
j_call: TRBJ1-2
cdr3_nt: TGCAGCGTTGAAGTCTGGGGGGAAGCTAACTATGGCTACACCTTC
cdr3_aa: CSVEVWGEANYGYTF

v_call: TRBV6-6
clone_size: NA
d_call: NA
j_call: TRBJ1-2
cdr3_nt: TGTGCCAGCAGTCCCCGGGACATTAACTATGGCTACACCTTC
cdr3_aa: CASSPRDINYGYTF

v_call: TRBV10-3
clone_size: NA
d_call: NA
j_call: TRBJ1-4
cdr3_nt: TGTGCCATCAGTGAGGGGGCGCCTGAAAAACTGTTTTTT
cdr3_aa: CAISEGAPEKLFF

v_call: TRBV5-1
clone_size: NA
d_call: NA
j_call: TRBJ2-2
cdr3_nt: TGCGCCAGCAGCTTTTCAGGGGCGTCCACCGGGGAGCTGTTTTTT
cdr3_aa: CASSFSGASTGELFF

v_call: TRBV5-1
clone_size: NA
d_call: TRBD2
j_call: TRBJ2-3
cdr3_nt: TGCGCCAGCAGCTCCGGGACTAGCGGTAGCACAGATACGCAGTATTTT
cdr3_aa: CASSSGTSGSTDTQYF

v_call: TRBV7-3
clone_size: NA
d_call: NA
j_call: TRBJ1-2
cdr3_nt: TGTGCCAGCAGCCCTAGAGGGGGAGGGAGTAGCTACACCTTC
cdr3_aa: CASSPRGGGSSYTF

v_call: TRBV2
clone_size: NA
d_call: NA
j_call: TRBJ1-5
cdr3_nt: TGTGCCAGCAGTGAAAACCAGGGAAGTCAGCCCCAGCATTTT
cdr3_aa: CASSENQGSQPQHF

v_call: TRBV27
clone_size: NA
d_call: NA
j_call: TRBJ1-1
cdr3_nt: TGTGCCAGCAGTTTAGGGGGGAGGGGCACTGAAGCTTTCTTT
cdr3_aa: CASSLGGRGTEAFF

v_call: TRBV6-4
clone_size: few
d_call: NA
j_call: TRBJ1-2
cdr3_nt: TGTGCCAGCAGAAGACAGATATATGGCTACACCTTC
cdr3_aa: CASRRQIYGYTF

v_call: TRBV12-1
clone_size: NA
d_call: NA
j_call: TRBJ2-7
cdr3_nt: TGTGCCAGCCCCTCGAAGACTAGCGGGGGGGCCGAGTTGTACGAGCAGTACTTC
cdr3_aa: CASPSKTSGGAELYEQYF

v_call: TRBV6-5
clone_size: NA
d_call: TRBD1
j_call: TRBJ1-5
cdr3_nt: TGTGCCAGCAACCCAGACAGGGGTAGCAATCAGCCCCAGCATTTT
cdr3_aa: CASNPDRGSNQPQHF

v_call: TRBV27
clone_size: NA
d_call: TRBD2
j_call: TRBJ2-2
cdr3_nt: TGTGCCAGCAGTGACCGGGACTATAACACCGGGGAGCTGTTTTTT
cdr3_aa: CASSDRDYNTGELFF

v_call: TRBV5-1
clone_size: NA
d_call: NA
j_call: TRBJ1-3
cdr3_nt: TGCGCCAGCAGCCAGGACACTGATGGAAACACCATATATTTT
cdr3_aa: CASSQDTDGNTIYF

v_call: TRBV5-1
clone_size: once
d_call: TRBD2
j_call: TRBJ2-3
cdr3_nt: TGCGCCAGCAGCGAGGGACTAGCGACTAGCACAGATACGCAGTATTTT
cdr3_aa: CASSEGLATSTDTQYF

v_call: TRBV5-6
clone_size: NA
d_call: NA
j_call: TRBJ1-2
cdr3_nt: TGTGCCAGCAGCCCTCGAGAGCGGCACCCAGATGGCTACACCTTC
cdr3_aa: CASSPRERHPDGYTF

v_call: TRBV5-1
clone_size: NA
d_call: NA
j_call: TRBJ1-1
cdr3_nt: TGCGCCAGCAGCCCGGCGCTACAGGTGAACACTGAAGCTTTCTTT
cdr3_aa: CASSPALQVNTEAFF

v_call: TRBV19
clone_size: NA
d_call: NA
j_call: TRBJ1-6
cdr3_nt: TGTGCCAGTAGGGGGGGAATAGCTTCACCCCTCCACTTT
cdr3_aa: CASRGGIASPLHF

v_call: TRBV29-1
clone_size: NA
d_call: TRBD2
j_call: TRBJ2-1
cdr3_nt: TGCAGCGTTGAAGGGGTAGCGGGGGGAGATGAGCAGTTCTTC
cdr3_aa: CSVEGVAGGDEQFF

v_call: TRBV7-2
clone_size: once
d_call: NA
j_call: TRBJ2-6
cdr3_nt: TGTGCCAGCAGCTTACAGATCTCTGGGGCCAACGTCCTGACTTTC
cdr3_aa: CASSLQISGANVLTF

v_call: TRBV6-1
clone_size: NA
d_call: NA
j_call: TRBJ1-5
cdr3_nt: TGTGCCAGCAGTGATACTGGAGGTCAGCCCCAGCATTTT
cdr3_aa: CASSDTGGQPQHF

v_call: TRBV5-1
clone_size: NA
d_call: TRBD2
j_call: TRBJ2-7
cdr3_nt: TGCGCCAGCAGCTTCGGGGGGGACTACGAGCAGTACTTC
cdr3_aa: CASSFGGDYEQYF

v_call: TRBV4-1
clone_size: NA
d_call: TRBD1
j_call: TRBJ2-7
cdr3_nt: TGCGCCAGCAGCCTGGGACAGGGATACGAGCAGTACTTC
cdr3_aa: CASSLGQGYEQYF

v_call: TRBV21-1
clone_size: NA
d_call: NA
j_call: TRBJ1-2
cdr3_nt: TGTGCCAGCAGCCCGGGACAGTACTATGGCTACACCTTC
cdr3_aa: CASSPGQYYGYTF

v_call: TRBV9
clone_size: NA
d_call: NA
j_call: TRBJ2-1
cdr3_nt: TGTGCCAGCAGCGTAGGAGATTACTCCTACAATGAGCAGTTCTTC
cdr3_aa: CASSVGDYSYNEQFF

v_call: TRBV5-4
clone_size: NA
d_call: NA
j_call: TRBJ1-2
cdr3_nt: TGTGCCAGCAGCTTTACGACGGGCTATGGCTACACCTTC
cdr3_aa: CASSFTTGYGYTF